This TCR beta chain appears in the sequencing data of a study of human T cells and chemical hapten exposure. CDR3 length: 14 amino acids. The germline V gene encodes CDR1 MNHEY and CDR2 SVGEGT. V trimming: 8 bases; J trimming: 4 bases; junction bases outside the gene matches: 8. The time point was: patch test 1, 2 weeks after DPC sensitization. The treatment: therapeutic diphenylcyclopropenone sensitization with weekly scalp DPC. The drawing of blood occurred before each patch test was applied. Participating donors were patients with alopecia, aged 18 to 70 years, considered appropriate candidates for DPC. Whole blood that had not been fractionated was the source of extracted total RNA. Original data processing: 100,000 or so TCRs per sample was the median, with a range of about 20,000 to 750,000. TCRdb reprocessed the RACE reads with MiXCR, giving one entry per CDR3 protein. None of the V and J calls come from the authors' own analysis; TCRdb made them. In the table there are 95,000 to 150,000 distinct CDR3 sequences, about an eighth of which are singletons.

This clonotype was counted ten times or more. Source: whole blood, taken in connection with sensitization to the hapten diphenylcyclopropenone (DPC). The receptor comes from a man aged 18 to 29 with alopecia areata. Some clones in this sample may be carry-over from other donors' samples. The chain has TRBV6-2 or TRBV6-3 and TRBJ2-1, with 7 bases identical to TRBD1. As DNA, the CDR3 is TGTGCCAGCGGTCGACAGGGCGAGTACAATGAGCAGTTCTTC. It codes for CASGRQGEYNEQFF.